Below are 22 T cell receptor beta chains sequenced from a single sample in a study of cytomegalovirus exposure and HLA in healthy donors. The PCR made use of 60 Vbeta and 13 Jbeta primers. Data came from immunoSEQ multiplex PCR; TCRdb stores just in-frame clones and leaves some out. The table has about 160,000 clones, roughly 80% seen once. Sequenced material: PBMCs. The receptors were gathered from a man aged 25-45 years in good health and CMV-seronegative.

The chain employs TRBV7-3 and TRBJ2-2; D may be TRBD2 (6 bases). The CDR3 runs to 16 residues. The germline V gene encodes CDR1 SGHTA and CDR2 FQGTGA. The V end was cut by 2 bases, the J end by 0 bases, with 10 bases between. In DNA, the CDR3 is TGTGCCAGCAGCTTATGGGGAGGAACGAACACCGGGGAGCTGTTTTTT. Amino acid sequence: CASSLWGGTNTGELFF.

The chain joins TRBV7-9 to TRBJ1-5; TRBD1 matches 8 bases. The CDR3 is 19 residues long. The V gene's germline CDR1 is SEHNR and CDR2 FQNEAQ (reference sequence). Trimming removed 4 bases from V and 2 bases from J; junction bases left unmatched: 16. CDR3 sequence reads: CASSYSPIRQGMGNQPQHF. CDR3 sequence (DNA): TGTGCCAGCAGCTACAGCCCGATTCGACAGGGGATGGGCAATCAGCCCCAGCATTTT.

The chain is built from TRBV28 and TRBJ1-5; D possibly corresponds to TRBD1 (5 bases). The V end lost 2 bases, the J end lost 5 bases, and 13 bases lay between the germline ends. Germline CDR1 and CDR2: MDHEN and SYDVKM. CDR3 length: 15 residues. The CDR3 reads CASSLPGGVDQPQHF. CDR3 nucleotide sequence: TGTGCCAGCAGTTTACCCGGGGGAGTTGATCAGCCCCAGCATTTT.

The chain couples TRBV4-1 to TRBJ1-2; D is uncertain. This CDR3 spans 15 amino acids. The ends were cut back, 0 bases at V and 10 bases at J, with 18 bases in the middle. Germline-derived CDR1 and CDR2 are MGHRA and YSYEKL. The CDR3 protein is CASSQDSGGQAFYTF. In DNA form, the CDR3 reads TGCGCCAGCAGCCAAGATTCTGGAGGGCAGGCCTTCTACACCTTC.

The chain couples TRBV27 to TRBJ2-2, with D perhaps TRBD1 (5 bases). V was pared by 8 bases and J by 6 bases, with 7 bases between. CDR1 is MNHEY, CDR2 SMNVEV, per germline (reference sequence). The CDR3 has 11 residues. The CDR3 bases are TGTGCCAGCCAGGGCGCCGGGGAGCTGTTTTTT. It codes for CASQGAGELFF.

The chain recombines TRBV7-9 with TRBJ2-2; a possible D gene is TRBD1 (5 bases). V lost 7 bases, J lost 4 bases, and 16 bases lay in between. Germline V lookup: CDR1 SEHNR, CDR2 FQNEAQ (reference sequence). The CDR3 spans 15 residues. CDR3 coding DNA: TGTGCCAGCAAAAGCTTGGGGCCTATCACCGGGGAGCTGTTTTTT. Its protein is CASKSLGPITGELFF.

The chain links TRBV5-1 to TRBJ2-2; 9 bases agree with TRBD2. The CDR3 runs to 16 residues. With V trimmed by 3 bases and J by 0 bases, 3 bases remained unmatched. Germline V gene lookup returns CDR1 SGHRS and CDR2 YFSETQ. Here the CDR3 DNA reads TGCGCCAGCAGCTCTAGCGGGGACTCGAACACCGGGGAGCTGTTTTTT. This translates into CASSSSGDSNTGELFF.

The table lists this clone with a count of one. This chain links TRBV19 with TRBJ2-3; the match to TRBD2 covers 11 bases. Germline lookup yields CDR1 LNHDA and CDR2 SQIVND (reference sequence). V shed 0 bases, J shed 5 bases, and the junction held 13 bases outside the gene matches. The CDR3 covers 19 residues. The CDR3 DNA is TGTGCCAGTAGTATAGATAAATGGCGACTAGCGGGAACGGTAGATACGCAGTATTTT. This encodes CASSIDKWRLAGTVDTQYF. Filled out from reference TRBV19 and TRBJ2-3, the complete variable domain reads DGGITQSPKYLFRKEGQNVTLSCEQNLNHDAMYWYRQDPGQGLRLIYYSQIVNDFQKGDIAEGYSVSREKKESFPLTVTSAQKNPTAFYLCASSIDKWRLAGTVDTQYFGPGTRLTVL.

The CDR3 coding sequence is TGTGCCAGCAGCTCTGATAGGGACACACACTACGAGCAGTACTTC. Its protein is CASSSDRDTHYEQYF. The genes are TRBV7-2 and TRBJ2-7; the D gene is possibly TRBD1 (6 bases). V was trimmed by 4 bases and J by 3 bases, leaving 16 bases between them. This CDR3 is 15 amino acids long. The germline V gene encodes CDR1 SGHTA and CDR2 FQGNSA.

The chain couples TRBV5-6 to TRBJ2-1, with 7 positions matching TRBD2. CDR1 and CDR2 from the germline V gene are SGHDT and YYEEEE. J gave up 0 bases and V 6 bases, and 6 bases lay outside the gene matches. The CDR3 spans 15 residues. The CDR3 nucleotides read TGTGCCAGCACCTGGGGGAGGGGCTCCTACAATGAGCAGTTCTTC. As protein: CASTWGRGSYNEQFF.

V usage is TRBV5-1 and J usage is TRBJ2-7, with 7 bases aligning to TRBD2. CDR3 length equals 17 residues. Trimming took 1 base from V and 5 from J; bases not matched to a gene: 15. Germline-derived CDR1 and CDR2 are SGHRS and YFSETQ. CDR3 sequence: CASSLLNLGRRDDEQYF. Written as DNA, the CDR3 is TGCGCCAGCAGCTTGTTGAACCTCGGGAGGAGGGACGACGAGCAGTACTTC.

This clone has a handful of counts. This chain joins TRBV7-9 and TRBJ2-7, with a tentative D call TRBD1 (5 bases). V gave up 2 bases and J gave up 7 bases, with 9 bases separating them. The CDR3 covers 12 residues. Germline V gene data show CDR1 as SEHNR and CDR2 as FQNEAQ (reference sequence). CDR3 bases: TGTGCCAGCAGCTTACAGGGTTCGGAGCAGTACTTC. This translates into CASSLQGSEQYF.

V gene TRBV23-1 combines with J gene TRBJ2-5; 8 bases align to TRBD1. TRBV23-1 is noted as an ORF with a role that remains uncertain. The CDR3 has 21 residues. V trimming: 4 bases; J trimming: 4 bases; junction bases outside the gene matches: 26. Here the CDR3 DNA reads TGCGCCAGCAGTCCCCCCCCACAACCGGGACAGGACGATTCAAGTGGAGAGACCCAGTACTTC. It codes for CASSPPPQPGQDDSSGETQYF.

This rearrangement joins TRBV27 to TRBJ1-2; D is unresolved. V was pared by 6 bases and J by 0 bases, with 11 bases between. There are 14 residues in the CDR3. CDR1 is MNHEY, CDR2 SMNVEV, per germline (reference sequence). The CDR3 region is CASSPRGANYGYTF. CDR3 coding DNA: TGTGCCAGCAGCCCTCGGGGAGCTAACTATGGCTACACCTTC.

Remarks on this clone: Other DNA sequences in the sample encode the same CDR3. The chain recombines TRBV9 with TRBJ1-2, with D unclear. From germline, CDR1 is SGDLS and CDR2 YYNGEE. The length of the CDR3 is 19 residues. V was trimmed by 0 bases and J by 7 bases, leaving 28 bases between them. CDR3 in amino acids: CASSVVASGSSIPLGGYTF. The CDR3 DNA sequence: TGTGCCAGCAGCGTAGTAGCTTCCGGATCGTCTATCCCTCTGGGTGGCTACACCTTC.

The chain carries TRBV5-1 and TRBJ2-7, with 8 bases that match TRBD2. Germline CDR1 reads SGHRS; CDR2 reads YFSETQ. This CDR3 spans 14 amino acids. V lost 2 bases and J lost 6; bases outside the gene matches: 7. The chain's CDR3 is CASSFGGGLAEQYF. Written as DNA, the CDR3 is TGCGCCAGCAGCTTCGGGGGGGGGTTGGCCGAGCAGTACTTC.

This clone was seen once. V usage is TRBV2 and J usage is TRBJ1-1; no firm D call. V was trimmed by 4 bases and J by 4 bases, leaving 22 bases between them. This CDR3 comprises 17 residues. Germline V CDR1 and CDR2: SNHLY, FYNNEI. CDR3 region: CASSGSIERGKSTEAFF. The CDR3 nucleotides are TGTGCCAGCAGTGGAAGTATCGAGCGGGGTAAGAGCACTGAAGCTTTCTTT.

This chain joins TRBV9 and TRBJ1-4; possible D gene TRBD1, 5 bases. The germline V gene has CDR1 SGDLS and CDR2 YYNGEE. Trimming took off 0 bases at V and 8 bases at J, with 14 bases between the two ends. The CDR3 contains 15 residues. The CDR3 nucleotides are TGTGCCAGCAGCGTAGGCGGACATGCACTCGAAAAACTGTTTTTT. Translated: CASSVGGHALEKLFF.

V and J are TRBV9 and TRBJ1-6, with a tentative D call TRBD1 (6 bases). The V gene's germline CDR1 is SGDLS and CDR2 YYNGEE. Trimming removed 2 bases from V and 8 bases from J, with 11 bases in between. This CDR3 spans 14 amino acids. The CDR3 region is CASSVGQPDSPLHF. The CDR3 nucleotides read TGTGCCAGCAGCGTTGGACAGCCAGATTCACCCCTCCACTTT.

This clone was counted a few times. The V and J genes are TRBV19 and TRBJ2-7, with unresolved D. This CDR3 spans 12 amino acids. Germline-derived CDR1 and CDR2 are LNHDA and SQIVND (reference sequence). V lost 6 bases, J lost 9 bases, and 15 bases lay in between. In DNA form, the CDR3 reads TGTGCCAGTAGGGCCCCAGGTCAACGGCAGTACTTC. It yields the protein CASRAPGQRQYF. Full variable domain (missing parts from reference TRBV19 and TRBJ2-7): DGGITQSPKYLFRKEGQNVTLSCEQNLNHDAMYWYRQDPGQGLRLIYYSQIVNDFQKGDIAEGYSVSREKKESFPLTVTSAQKNPTAFYLCASRAPGQRQYFGPGTRLTVT.

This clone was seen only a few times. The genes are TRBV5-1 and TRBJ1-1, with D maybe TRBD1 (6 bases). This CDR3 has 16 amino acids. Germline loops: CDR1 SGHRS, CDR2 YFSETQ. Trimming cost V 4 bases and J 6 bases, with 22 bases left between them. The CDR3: CASSPTPGTHRPEAFF. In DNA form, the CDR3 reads TGCGCCAGCAGCCCCACCCCCGGGACACACCGCCCTGAAGCTTTCTTT.

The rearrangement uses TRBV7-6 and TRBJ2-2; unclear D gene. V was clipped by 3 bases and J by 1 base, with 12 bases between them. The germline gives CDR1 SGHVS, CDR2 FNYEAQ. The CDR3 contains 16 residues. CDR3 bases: TGTGCCAGCAGCTTCTTCTCCTCAGGGAACACCGGGGAGCTGTTTTTT. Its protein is CASSFFSSGNTGELFF.